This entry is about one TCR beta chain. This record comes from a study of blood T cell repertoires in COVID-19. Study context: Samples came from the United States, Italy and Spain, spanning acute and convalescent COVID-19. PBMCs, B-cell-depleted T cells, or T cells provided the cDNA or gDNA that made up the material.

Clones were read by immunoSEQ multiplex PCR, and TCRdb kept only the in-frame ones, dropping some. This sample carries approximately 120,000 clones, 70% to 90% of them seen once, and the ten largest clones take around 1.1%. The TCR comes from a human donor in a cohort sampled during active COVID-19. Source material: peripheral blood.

CDR3 sequence (DNA): TGTGCCAGCAGACCTCCAACCGGGACTAGAAACGAGCAGTACTTC. It encodes CASRPPTGTRNEQYF. V and J are TRBV6-2 or TRBV6-3 and TRBJ2-7, with TRBD2 matching 8 bases. The CDR3 spans 15 residues. CDR1 is MNHEY and CDR2 is SVGEGT in the germline V gene. The V and J ends lost 6 bases and 5 bases, in that order; junction bases with no gene match: 12.